This entry concerns a single T cell receptor (beta chain). Which antigen it targets is not known. Per-base quality was not reported, and no clone a single base away is much larger than it. The record originates from a study of blood T cell repertoires in COVID-19 (dated by TCRdb to 2019 to 2021). At the level of the whole study: The collaborator samples originated in the United States, Italy and Spain and spanned the acute and convalescent phases of COVID-19. The prospective study material was composed of cDNA or gDNA derived from T cells, B-cell-depleted T cells, or PBMCs. Subjects who had been exposed to COVID-19, were actively infected with it, or had recovered from it provided the deeply sampled blood TCRbeta repertoires that made up the dataset. A freely available public database, intended as a resource for researchers studying the immune response to SARS-CoV-2, is where the repertoires were released. The samples were drawn from the first 160 participants of the ongoing ImmuneRACE study and from about 1,200 subjects provided by 6 global collaborators. Sample metadata almost always included a de-identified subject ID, COVID-19 status, age in years and sex. HLA class I and class II types, where available, came from metadata supplied by the sample provider rather than from assay-based typing.

The immunoSEQ Assay, a bias-controlled multiplex PCR, was used to amplify TCRbeta CDR3 regions from genomic DNA. Processing in the source paper ran as follows. The number of nucleated cells in each sample was estimated by amplification of reference gene primers within the assay. To quantify the absolute abundance of each unique TCRbeta CDR3 rearrangement, sequence reads were collapsed and filtered. For each sample, productive Simpson clonality was calculated as the square root of Simpson's diversity index over productive rearrangements. TCRdb retrieved this table from immuneACCESS and kept in-frame rearrangements only. Not all clones are present; in checked studies, unresolved V genes account for under half, and no reason is known for the remainder. The V and J calls and clone size were taken over from that table, and D and trimming were inferred from the DNA. The sample records 250,000 to 400,000 clones, 85% to 90% of which are singletons. Of the sample, 2.5% to 3% is held by the ten largest clones.

The CDR3, from cysteine to phenylalanine, totals 15 residues. The retained sequence is limited to the CDR3, 45 bases, with the frame set at the first base. Based on the germline V gene, the CDR1 and CDR2 sequences are SGHRS and YFSETQ. Unmatched junction bases come to 9, with V trimmed by 4 bases and J by 3 bases. Results the study describes overall, beyond this receptor: The quantity of clinical and demographic metadata differed by source and by participant and was supplied without curation.

One collaborating source in Seattle enrolled patients while the patients were actively infected and followed the patients over time throughout the course of disease. Collaborating institutions collected whole blood in K2EDTA tubes following their own protocols. For TCRbeta analysis, collaborators shipped samples in one of three forms: frozen whole blood, isolated PBMCs, or DNA extracted from either of those sample types. The origin of this receptor is a woman in her twenties or thirties with COVID-19, enrolled during active disease. The chain is assembled from TRBV5-1 and TRBJ1-1, and TRBD1 matches 7 of the central bases. Sequenced input: peripheral blood. The sequenced DNA is TGCGCCAGCAGCAACCCTCAGGGGGGTTACACTGAAGCTTTCTTT. Its protein product is CASSNPQGGYTEAFF.